These T cell receptor beta chains were read from a single sample in a study of T cell repertoires in cytomegalovirus infection. Their antigens remain unidentified. MiXCR was run by TCRdb on the reads, yielding one entry per CDR3 protein. In the table there are about 470,000 distinct CDR3 sequences, about 44% of which are singletons. Sequences were derived from cultured PBMCs, sampled from culture after CMV antigen stimulation. These TCRs come from a human donor in good health (CMV status not recorded). Some clones in this sample may be carry-over from other donors' samples. The CDR3 runs from the conserved cysteine through the conserved F or W. The order of the fields is CDR3 length, J gene, D gene, V gene, clone size, CDR3 DNA, CDR3 protein. A D gene is named only where the DNA matches it firmly. Clone size is not always given. Where it is, it says once, few, many or a class for expanded clones.

CDR3 length: 17
J gene: TRBJ2-1
D gene: NA
V gene: TRBV7-2
clone size: few
CDR3 DNA: TGTGCCAGCAGCTTATCCGGGGACATTAAGGGCTACAATGAGCAGTTCTTC
CDR3 protein: CASSLSGDIKGYNEQFF

CDR3 length: 15
J gene: TRBJ2-5
D gene: TRBD2
V gene: TRBV10-1
clone size: NA
CDR3 DNA: TGCGCCAGCAGCCCCGGGGGGGCAGACGGAGAGACCCAGTACTTC
CDR3 protein: CASSPGGADGETQYF

CDR3 length: 17
J gene: TRBJ2-1
D gene: NA
V gene: TRBV11-2
clone size: NA
CDR3 DNA: TGTGCCAGCAGCCCCAGCTCGCTAGCTGTTTCCTACAATGAGCAGTTCTTC
CDR3 protein: CASSPSSLAVSYNEQFF

CDR3 length: 15
J gene: TRBJ2-7
D gene: TRBD1
V gene: TRBV6-1
clone size: NA
CDR3 DNA: TGTGCCAGCATCGAAACTACAGGGGGCTCCTACGAGCAGTACTTC
CDR3 protein: CASIETTGGSYEQYF

CDR3 length: 14
J gene: TRBJ2-5
D gene: NA
V gene: TRBV7-2
clone size: NA
CDR3 DNA: TGTGCCAGCAGCTTGACCGGGACGCATGAGACCCAGTACTTC
CDR3 protein: CASSLTGTHETQYF

CDR3 length: 16
J gene: TRBJ2-1
D gene: TRBD2
V gene: TRBV5-4
clone size: NA
CDR3 DNA: TGTGCCAGCAGCTTGTTGACTAGCGGGACGCGGAATGAGCAGTTCTTC
CDR3 protein: CASSLLTSGTRNEQFF

CDR3 length: 13
J gene: TRBJ2-1
D gene: NA
V gene: TRBV7-9
clone size: few
CDR3 DNA: TGTGCCAGCAGCTTACCTCTTAGTAATGAGCAGTTCTTC
CDR3 protein: CASSLPLSNEQFF

CDR3 length: 17
J gene: TRBJ2-7
D gene: NA
V gene: TRBV7-6
clone size: once
CDR3 DNA: TGTGCCAGCAGCTTCATTCTCGAGGGGGGACTTTCGTACGAGCAGTACTTC
CDR3 protein: CASSFILEGGLSYEQYF

CDR3 length: 12
J gene: TRBJ1-1
D gene: NA
V gene: TRBV5-4
clone size: once
CDR3 DNA: TGTGCCAGCAGCTTGGATTCCGGGGAAGCTTTCTTT
CDR3 protein: CASSLDSGEAFF

CDR3 length: 15
J gene: TRBJ2-7
D gene: TRBD2
V gene: TRBV27
clone size: NA
CDR3 DNA: TGTGCCAGCAGTTTGGGACTAGCGATCGCCCACGAGCAGTACTTC
CDR3 protein: CASSLGLAIAHEQYF

CDR3 length: 22
J gene: TRBJ2-1
D gene: NA
V gene: TRBV6-6
clone size: few
CDR3 DNA: TGTGCCAGCAGTTACCCTCGAGGCCCGGGACATCTTAGCCGAGGAGCCTACAATGAGCAGTTCTTC
CDR3 protein: CASSYPRGPGHLSRGAYNEQFF

CDR3 length: 11
J gene: TRBJ1-1
D gene: TRBD1
V gene: TRBV6-2/TRBV6-3
clone size: once
CDR3 DNA: TGTGCCACCACCTGGGACAGGGCGGCTTTCTTT
CDR3 protein: CATTWDRAAFF

CDR3 length: 17
J gene: TRBJ2-2
D gene: NA
V gene: TRBV11-2
clone size: NA
CDR3 DNA: TGTGCCAGCAGCTTAGAAAGGATGAGCCCGAACACCGGGGAGCTGTTTTTT
CDR3 protein: CASSLERMSPNTGELFF

CDR3 length: 13
J gene: TRBJ1-3
D gene: NA
V gene: TRBV12-3/TRBV12-4
clone size: NA
CDR3 DNA: TGTGCCAGCACCAAGGTTTCTGGAAACACCATATATTTT
CDR3 protein: CASTKVSGNTIYF

CDR3 length: 14
J gene: TRBJ1-6
D gene: NA
V gene: TRBV27
clone size: few
CDR3 DNA: TGTGCCAGCAGTTTATATGGCGCCGACCAGACCCTCCACTTT
CDR3 protein: CASSLYGADQTLHF

CDR3 length: 16
J gene: TRBJ2-1
D gene: NA
V gene: TRBV7-2
clone size: few
CDR3 DNA: TGTGCCAGCTCGGAGTCCCAACTGAGCTCCTACAATGAGCAGTTCTTC
CDR3 protein: CASSESQLSSYNEQFF

CDR3 length: 15
J gene: TRBJ1-3
D gene: TRBD1
V gene: TRBV29-1
clone size: NA
CDR3 DNA: TGCAGCGGGGGGAGGGGGCAGAGCTCTGGAAACACCATATATTTT
CDR3 protein: CSGGRGQSSGNTIYF

CDR3 length: 14
J gene: TRBJ2-7
D gene: NA
V gene: TRBV12-3/TRBV12-4
clone size: NA
CDR3 DNA: TGTGCCAGCAGTTCTGGCTCCTGGATCTACGAGCAGTACTTC
CDR3 protein: CASSSGSWIYEQYF

CDR3 length: 11
J gene: TRBJ2-2
D gene: NA
V gene: TRBV7-2
clone size: NA
CDR3 DNA: TGTGCCAGCAGGACCACCGGGGAGCTGTTTTTT
CDR3 protein: CASRTTGELFF

CDR3 length: 16
J gene: TRBJ2-7
D gene: NA
V gene: TRBV7-8
clone size: many
CDR3 DNA: TGTGCCAGCAGCTTACGTGCGAGCGGACGCTTCTACGAGCAGTACTTC
CDR3 protein: CASSLRASGRFYEQYF

CDR3 length: 17
J gene: TRBJ2-1
D gene: NA
V gene: TRBV4-2
clone size: NA
CDR3 DNA: TGTGCCAGCAGCCAACCTAGAGCAGGAGGACTCAACAATGAGCAGTTCTTC
CDR3 protein: CASSQPRAGGLNNEQFF

CDR3 length: 17
J gene: TRBJ1-6
D gene: TRBD1
V gene: TRBV28
clone size: NA
CDR3 DNA: TGTGCCAGCAGTTTATGGGACAGGGGGCGCTATAATTCACCCCTCCACTTT
CDR3 protein: CASSLWDRGRYNSPLHF

CDR3 length: 11
J gene: TRBJ2-7
D gene: NA
V gene: TRBV7-8
clone size: NA
CDR3 DNA: TGTGCCAGCAGCCCGTTTTACGAGCAGTACTTC
CDR3 protein: CASSPFYEQYF

CDR3 length: 16
J gene: TRBJ2-2
D gene: NA
V gene: TRBV27
clone size: NA
CDR3 DNA: TGTGCCAGCAGTTTGGGCTTTGGGGGAAACACCGGGGAGCTGTTTTTT
CDR3 protein: CASSLGFGGNTGELFF

CDR3 length: 16
J gene: TRBJ2-6
D gene: NA
V gene: TRBV6-1
clone size: NA
CDR3 DNA: TGTGCCAGCAGAATTGGATGGGCGGCCGGGGCCAACGTCCTGACTTTC
CDR3 protein: CASRIGWAAGANVLTF

CDR3 length: 13
J gene: TRBJ1-1
D gene: NA
V gene: TRBV11-2
clone size: NA
CDR3 DNA: TGTGCCAGCAGCTTCGAAAGAGGGGGAGCAGCTTTCTTT
CDR3 protein: CASSFERGGAAFF

CDR3 length: 16
J gene: TRBJ2-7
D gene: TRBD1
V gene: TRBV4-3
clone size: NA
CDR3 DNA: TGCGCCAGCAGCCAGACACAGGGGAGAGACTCCTACGAGCAGTACTTC
CDR3 protein: CASSQTQGRDSYEQYF

CDR3 length: 15
J gene: TRBJ2-5
D gene: TRBD1
V gene: TRBV27
clone size: few
CDR3 DNA: TGTGCCAGCAGTCCGGGACAGGGGGTAGGGGAGACCCAGTACTTC
CDR3 protein: CASSPGQGVGETQYF

CDR3 length: 14
J gene: TRBJ2-7
D gene: NA
V gene: TRBV7-2
clone size: few
CDR3 DNA: TGTGCCAGCAGCCGCCCAGAGAGCTCCTACGAGCAGTACTTC
CDR3 protein: CASSRPESSYEQYF

CDR3 length: 17
J gene: TRBJ1-2
D gene: NA
V gene: TRBV7-9
clone size: NA
CDR3 DNA: TGTGCCAGCAGCACCGATGGGGGGATGGGGGGGAACTATGGCTACACCTTC
CDR3 protein: CASSTDGGMGGNYGYTF

CDR3 length: 14
J gene: TRBJ2-1
D gene: NA
V gene: TRBV6-2/TRBV6-3
clone size: NA
CDR3 DNA: TGTGCCACTCAGGGGTCCCTCTCCTACAATGAGCAGTTCTTC
CDR3 protein: CATQGSLSYNEQFF

CDR3 length: 13
J gene: TRBJ1-1
D gene: NA
V gene: TRBV18
clone size: once
CDR3 DNA: TGTGCCAGCTCAGAACAGACGAACACTGAAGCTTTCTTT
CDR3 protein: CASSEQTNTEAFF

CDR3 length: 14
J gene: TRBJ1-2
D gene: NA
V gene: TRBV20-1
clone size: NA
CDR3 DNA: TGCAGTGCTAGAGATGACCCTGGCACCTATGGCTACACCTTC
CDR3 protein: CSARDDPGTYGYTF

CDR3 length: 14
J gene: TRBJ2-5
D gene: NA
V gene: TRBV6-1
clone size: few
CDR3 DNA: TGTGCCAGCAACCTCCTAGCAGGTGTAGAGACCCAGTACTTC
CDR3 protein: CASNLLAGVETQYF

CDR3 length: 16
J gene: TRBJ2-1
D gene: TRBD2
V gene: TRBV7-2
clone size: few
CDR3 DNA: TGTGCCAGCAACCCCGGTAGCGGGAGACCCTACAATGAGCAGTTCTTC
CDR3 protein: CASNPGSGRPYNEQFF

CDR3 length: 16
J gene: TRBJ1-3
D gene: TRBD1
V gene: TRBV7-2
clone size: NA
CDR3 DNA: TGTGCCAGCAGCTACAGGGGACCCGCCTCTGGAAACACCATATATTTT
CDR3 protein: CASSYRGPASGNTIYF

CDR3 length: 14
J gene: TRBJ2-7
D gene: TRBD2
V gene: TRBV20-1
clone size: once
CDR3 DNA: TGCAGTGCTCCTACCGGGACTAGCGGTTACGAGCAGTACTTC
CDR3 protein: CSAPTGTSGYEQYF

CDR3 length: 14
J gene: TRBJ2-3
D gene: TRBD2
V gene: TRBV19
clone size: NA
CDR3 DNA: TGTGCCACCGGGAGCGGGGCACGCACAGATACGCAGTATTTT
CDR3 protein: CATGSGARTDTQYF

CDR3 length: 19
J gene: TRBJ2-1
D gene: NA
V gene: TRBV19
clone size: NA
CDR3 DNA: TGTGCCAGTAGTATCCACTCCCCTAGCTACTACGCCTCCTACAATGAGCAGTTCTTC
CDR3 protein: CASSIHSPSYYASYNEQFF

CDR3 length: 11
J gene: TRBJ2-5
D gene: NA
V gene: TRBV30
clone size: NA
CDR3 DNA: TGTGCCTGGAGTATCAAAGAGACCCAGTACTTC
CDR3 protein: CAWSIKETQYF

CDR3 length: 16
J gene: TRBJ2-1
D gene: NA
V gene: TRBV7-2
clone size: few
CDR3 DNA: TGTGCCAGCAGCGCCCGAAGGGGGGGCTCGTTCAATGAGCAGTTCTTC
CDR3 protein: CASSARRGGSFNEQFF

CDR3 length: 17
J gene: TRBJ2-5
D gene: TRBD2
V gene: TRBV7-2
clone size: NA
CDR3 DNA: TGTGCCAGCAGCCCCAAGGTGGGGGCGGGGGGGCAAGAGACCCAGTACTTC
CDR3 protein: CASSPKVGAGGQETQYF

CDR3 length: 16
J gene: TRBJ2-1
D gene: TRBD2
V gene: TRBV15
clone size: NA
CDR3 DNA: TGTGCCACCAGCAGAGACGGGTGGGGAGGGCGGGGTGAGCAGTTCTTC
CDR3 protein: CATSRDGWGGRGEQFF

CDR3 length: 16
J gene: TRBJ2-7
D gene: NA
V gene: TRBV11-2
clone size: NA
CDR3 DNA: TGTGCCAGCAGCTTGGGGGCCGGGGCAGGGTCCCTGGAGCAGTACTTC
CDR3 protein: CASSLGAGAGSLEQYF

CDR3 length: 14
J gene: TRBJ2-7
D gene: NA
V gene: TRBV7-9
clone size: once
CDR3 DNA: TGTGCCAGCGCTGCCGGAGGCCTATCCTACGAGCAGTACTTC
CDR3 protein: CASAAGGLSYEQYF

CDR3 length: 16
J gene: TRBJ2-7
D gene: NA
V gene: TRBV7-9
clone size: NA
CDR3 DNA: TGTGCCAGCAGCTTAGCGCAGGGAGCAAAAACCTACGAGCAGTACTTC
CDR3 protein: CASSLAQGAKTYEQYF

CDR3 length: 13
J gene: TRBJ1-2
D gene: NA
V gene: TRBV19
clone size: NA
CDR3 DNA: TGTGCCAGTCAGGGCCCCATCCTGAATGGCTACACCTTC
CDR3 protein: CASQGPILNGYTF

CDR3 length: 13
J gene: TRBJ2-3
D gene: NA
V gene: TRBV7-6
clone size: NA
CDR3 DNA: TGTGCCAGCAGCCTCCGGGACCCAGATACGCAGTATTTT
CDR3 protein: CASSLRDPDTQYF

CDR3 length: 18
J gene: TRBJ1-2
D gene: TRBD1
V gene: TRBV7-2
clone size: NA
CDR3 DNA: TGTGCCAGCAGCTTAGGGGCCTTCGGGCGGGACAGGGAACTTGGCTACACCTTC
CDR3 protein: CASSLGAFGRDRELGYTF

CDR3 length: 15
J gene: TRBJ2-7
D gene: NA
V gene: TRBV12-3/TRBV12-4
clone size: NA
CDR3 DNA: TGTGCCAGCAGCCTCGCGGGGTTCGGCCCCTACGAGCAGTACTTC
CDR3 protein: CASSLAGFGPYEQYF

CDR3 length: 13
J gene: TRBJ1-2
D gene: NA
V gene: TRBV5-4
clone size: NA
CDR3 DNA: TGTGCCAGCAGCTTGGTGGGTAAGGATGGCTACACCTTC
CDR3 protein: CASSLVGKDGYTF

CDR3 length: 18
J gene: TRBJ2-5
D gene: NA
V gene: TRBV5-6
clone size: once
CDR3 DNA: TGTGCCAGCAGCCCACCTTTCTTCGGACTCCCGCGGGTGGAGACCCAGTACTTC
CDR3 protein: CASSPPFFGLPRVETQYF